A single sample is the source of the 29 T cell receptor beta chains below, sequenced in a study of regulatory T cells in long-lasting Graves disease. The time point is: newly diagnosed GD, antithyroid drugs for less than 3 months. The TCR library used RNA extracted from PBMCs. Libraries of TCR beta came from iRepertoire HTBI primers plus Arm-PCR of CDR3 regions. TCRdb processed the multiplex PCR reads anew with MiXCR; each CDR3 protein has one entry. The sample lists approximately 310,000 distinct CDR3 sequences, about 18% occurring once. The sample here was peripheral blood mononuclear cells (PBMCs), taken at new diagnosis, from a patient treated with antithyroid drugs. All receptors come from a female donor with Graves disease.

CDR3 in DNA: TGTGCCAGCAGTTCTCTGTCCAGCCTAGCCAAAAACATTCAGTACTTC. Protein: CASSSLSSLAKNIQYF. The chain combines TRBV28 with TRBJ2-4; no clear D gene. The CDR3 covers 16 residues. Germline V gene data show CDR1 as MDHEN and CDR2 as SYDVKM. V gave up 4 bases and J gave up 0 bases, with 13 bases separating them.

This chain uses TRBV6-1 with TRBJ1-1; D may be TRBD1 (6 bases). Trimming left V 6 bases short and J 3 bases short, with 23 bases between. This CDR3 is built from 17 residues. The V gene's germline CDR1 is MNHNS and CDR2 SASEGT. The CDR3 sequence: CASSTGQLTPEDTEAFF. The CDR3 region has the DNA TGTGCCAGCAGCACTGGACAGCTAACACCTGAAGACACTGAAGCTTTCTTT.

DNA for the CDR3: TGCAGCGTGGTTGGACAGGGTGGGACCGGGGAGCTGTTTTTT. It encodes CSVVGQGGTGELFF. The rearrangement uses TRBV29-1 and TRBJ2-2, with 8 nucleotides matching TRBD1. The CDR3 spans 14 residues. The germline CDR1 and CDR2 sequences are SQVTM and ANQGSEA. J lost 5 bases, V lost 6 bases, and 8 bases had no gene match.

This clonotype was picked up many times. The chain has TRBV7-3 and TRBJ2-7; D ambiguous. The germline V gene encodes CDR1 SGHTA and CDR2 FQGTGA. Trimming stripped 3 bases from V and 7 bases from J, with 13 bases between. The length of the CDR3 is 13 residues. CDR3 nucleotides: TGTGCCAGCAGCTTCCTTTTCGACGAGGAGCAGTACTTC. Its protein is CASSFLFDEEQYF.

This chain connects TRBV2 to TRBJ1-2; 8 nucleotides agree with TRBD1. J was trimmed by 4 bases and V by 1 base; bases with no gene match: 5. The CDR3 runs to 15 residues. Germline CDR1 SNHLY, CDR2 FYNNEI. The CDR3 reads CASSEGQGAAYGYTF. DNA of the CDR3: TGTGCCAGCAGTGAAGGGCAGGGGGCGGCCTATGGCTACACCTTC. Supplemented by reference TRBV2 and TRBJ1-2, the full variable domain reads EPEVTQTPSHQVTQMGQEVILRCVPISNHLYFYWYRQILGQKVEFLVSFYNNEISEKSEIFDDQFSVERPDGSNFTLKIRSTKLEDSAMYFCASSEGQGAAYGYTFGSGTRLTVV.

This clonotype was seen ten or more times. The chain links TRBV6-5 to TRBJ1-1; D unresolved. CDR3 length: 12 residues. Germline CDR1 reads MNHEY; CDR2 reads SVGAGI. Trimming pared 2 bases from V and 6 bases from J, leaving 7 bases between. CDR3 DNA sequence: TGTGCCAGCAGTTACCCCGCGTCTGAAGCTTTCTTT. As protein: CASSYPASEAFF.

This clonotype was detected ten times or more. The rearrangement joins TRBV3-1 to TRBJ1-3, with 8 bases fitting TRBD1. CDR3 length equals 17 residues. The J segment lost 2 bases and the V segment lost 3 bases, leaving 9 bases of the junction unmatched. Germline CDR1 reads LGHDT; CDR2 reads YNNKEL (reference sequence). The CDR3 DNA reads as TGTGCCAGCAGCCAGGGAACCCCAGGGGGCACTGGAAACACCATATATTTT. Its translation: CASSQGTPGGTGNTIYF.

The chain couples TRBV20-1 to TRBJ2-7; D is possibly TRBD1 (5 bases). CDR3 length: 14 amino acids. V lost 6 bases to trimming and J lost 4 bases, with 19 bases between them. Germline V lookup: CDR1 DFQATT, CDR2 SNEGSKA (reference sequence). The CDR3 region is CSARTGGGAYEQYF. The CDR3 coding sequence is TGCAGTGCCCGAACGGGCGGTGGGGCGTACGAGCAGTACTTC.

The CDR3 is CASSRAFPTDTQYF. In DNA form, the CDR3 reads TGCGCCAGCAGCAGGGCCTTTCCCACAGATACGCAGTATTTT. V gene TRBV5-1 combines with J gene TRBJ2-3; no firm D call. Germline loops: CDR1 SGHRS, CDR2 YFSETQ. The V end lost 4 bases, the J end lost 2 bases, and 11 bases lay between the germline ends. The length of the CDR3 is 14 residues.

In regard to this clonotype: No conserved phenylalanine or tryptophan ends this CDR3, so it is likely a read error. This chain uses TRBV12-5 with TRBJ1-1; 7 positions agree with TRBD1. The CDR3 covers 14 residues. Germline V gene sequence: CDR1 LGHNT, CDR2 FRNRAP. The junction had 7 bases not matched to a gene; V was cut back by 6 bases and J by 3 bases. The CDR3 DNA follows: TGTGCTAGTGGAGAGGGGGCTCGATACACTGAAGCTTTCTCT. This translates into CASGEGARYTEAFS.

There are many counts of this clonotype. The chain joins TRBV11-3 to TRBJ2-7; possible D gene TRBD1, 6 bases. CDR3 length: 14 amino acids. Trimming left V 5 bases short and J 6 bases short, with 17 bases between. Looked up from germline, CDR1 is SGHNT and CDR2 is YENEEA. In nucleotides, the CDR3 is TGTGCCAGCAGCCCAGGGGTGTTTGGGGGCGAGCAGTACTTC. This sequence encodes CASSPGVFGGEQYF.

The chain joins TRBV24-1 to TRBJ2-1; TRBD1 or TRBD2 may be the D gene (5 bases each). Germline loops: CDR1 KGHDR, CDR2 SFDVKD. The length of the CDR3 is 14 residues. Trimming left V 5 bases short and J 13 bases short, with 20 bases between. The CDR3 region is CATSVDGTSPRQFF. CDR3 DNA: TGTGCCACCAGTGTAGACGGGACCAGCCCTCGACAGTTCTTC.

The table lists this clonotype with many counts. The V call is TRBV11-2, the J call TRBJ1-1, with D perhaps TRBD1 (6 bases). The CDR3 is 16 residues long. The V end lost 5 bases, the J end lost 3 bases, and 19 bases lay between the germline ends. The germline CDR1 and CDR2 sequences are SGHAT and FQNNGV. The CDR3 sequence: CASSKQGWEGDTEAFF. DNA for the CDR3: TGTGCCAGCAGCAAACAGGGATGGGAAGGGGACACTGAAGCTTTCTTT.

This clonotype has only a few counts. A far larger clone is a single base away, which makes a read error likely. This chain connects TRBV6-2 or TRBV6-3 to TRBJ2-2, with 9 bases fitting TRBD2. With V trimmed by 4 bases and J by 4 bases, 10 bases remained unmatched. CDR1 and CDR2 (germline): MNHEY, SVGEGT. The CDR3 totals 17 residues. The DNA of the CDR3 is TGTGCCAGCAGTTCAGCGAGGGGAGCGGGAGGCACCGGGGAGCTGTTTTTT. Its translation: CASSSARGAGGTGELFF.

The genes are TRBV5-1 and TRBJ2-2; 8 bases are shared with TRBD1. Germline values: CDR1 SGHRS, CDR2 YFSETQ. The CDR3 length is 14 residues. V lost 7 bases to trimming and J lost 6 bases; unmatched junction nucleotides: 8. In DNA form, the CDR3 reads TGCGCCAGCGCGCCAGGGGGCAGCGCCGGGGAGCTGTTTTTT. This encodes CASAPGGSAGELFF.

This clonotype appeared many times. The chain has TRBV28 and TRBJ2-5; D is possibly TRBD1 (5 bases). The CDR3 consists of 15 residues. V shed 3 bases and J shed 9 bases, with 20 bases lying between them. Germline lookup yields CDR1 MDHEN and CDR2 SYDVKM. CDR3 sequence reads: CASSLLGADLGAQYF. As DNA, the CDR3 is TGTGCCAGCAGTTTGCTAGGGGCCGACTTAGGGGCCCAGTACTTC.

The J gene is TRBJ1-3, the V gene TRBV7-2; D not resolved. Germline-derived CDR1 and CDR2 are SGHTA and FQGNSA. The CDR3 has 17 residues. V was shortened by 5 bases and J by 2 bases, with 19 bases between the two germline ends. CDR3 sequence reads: CASSRASPLGAGNTIYF. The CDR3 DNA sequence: TGTGCCAGCAGCCGAGCCTCCCCCCTTGGGGCTGGAAACACCATATATTTT.

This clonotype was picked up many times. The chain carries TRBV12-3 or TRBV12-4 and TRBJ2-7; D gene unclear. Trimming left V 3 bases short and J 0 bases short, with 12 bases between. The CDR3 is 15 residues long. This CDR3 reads CASSLGYWGSYEQYF. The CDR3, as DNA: TGTGCCAGCAGTTTGGGGTACTGGGGCTCCTACGAGCAGTACTTC.

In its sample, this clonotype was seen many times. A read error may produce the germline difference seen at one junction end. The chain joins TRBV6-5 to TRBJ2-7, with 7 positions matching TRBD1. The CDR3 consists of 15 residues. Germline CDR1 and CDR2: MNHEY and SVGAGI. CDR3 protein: CAGSYSDRLAYEQYF. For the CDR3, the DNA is TGTGCCGGCAGTTACTCGGACAGGCTTGCGTACGAGCAGTACTTC.

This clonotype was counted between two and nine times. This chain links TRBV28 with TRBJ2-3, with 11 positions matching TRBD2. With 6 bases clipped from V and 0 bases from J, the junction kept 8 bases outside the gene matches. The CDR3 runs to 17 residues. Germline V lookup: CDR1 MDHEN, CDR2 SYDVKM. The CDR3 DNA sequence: TGTGCCAGCAGCCTGGGACTAGCGGAGGCTAGCACAGATACGCAGTATTTT. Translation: CASSLGLAEASTDTQYF.

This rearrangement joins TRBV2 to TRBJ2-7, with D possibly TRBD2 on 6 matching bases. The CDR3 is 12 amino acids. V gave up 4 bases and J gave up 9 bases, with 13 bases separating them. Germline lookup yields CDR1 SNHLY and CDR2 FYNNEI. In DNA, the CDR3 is TGTGCCAGCAGTGCGGCAGCCGGGGGGCAGTACTTC. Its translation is CASSAAAGGQYF.

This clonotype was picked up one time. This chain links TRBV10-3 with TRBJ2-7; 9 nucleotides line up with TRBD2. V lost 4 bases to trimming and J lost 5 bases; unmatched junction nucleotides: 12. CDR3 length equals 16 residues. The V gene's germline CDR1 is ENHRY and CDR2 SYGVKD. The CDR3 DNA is TGTGCCATCAGTGTCGGGAGCGGGAGGCCCTTCCACGAGCAGTACTTC. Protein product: CAISVGSGRPFHEQYF.

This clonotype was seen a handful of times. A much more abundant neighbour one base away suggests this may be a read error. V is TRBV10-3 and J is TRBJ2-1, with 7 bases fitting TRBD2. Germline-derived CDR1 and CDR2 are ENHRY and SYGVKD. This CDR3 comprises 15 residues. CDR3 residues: CAIGKSGTLYNEQLF. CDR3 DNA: TGTGCCATCGGAAAAAGCGGGACCCTCTACAATGAGCAGCTCTTC.

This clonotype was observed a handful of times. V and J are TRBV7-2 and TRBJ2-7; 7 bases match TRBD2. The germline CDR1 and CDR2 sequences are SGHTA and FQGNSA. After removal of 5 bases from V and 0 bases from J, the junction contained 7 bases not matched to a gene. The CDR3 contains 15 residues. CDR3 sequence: CASSPPGLPSYEQYF. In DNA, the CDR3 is TGTGCCAGCAGCCCGCCGGGACTACCCTCCTACGAGCAGTACTTC. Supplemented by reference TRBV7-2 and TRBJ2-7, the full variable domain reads GAGVSQSPSNKVTEKGKDVELRCDPISGHTALYWYRQSLGQGLEFLIYFQGNSAPDKSGLPSDRFSAERTGGSVSTLTIQRTQQEDSAVYLCASSPPGLPSYEQYFGPGTRLTVT.

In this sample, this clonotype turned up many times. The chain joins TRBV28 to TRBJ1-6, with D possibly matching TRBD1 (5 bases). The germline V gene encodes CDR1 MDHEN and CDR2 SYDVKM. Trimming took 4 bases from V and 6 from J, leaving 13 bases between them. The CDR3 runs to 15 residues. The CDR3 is CASSSRQSPNSPLHF. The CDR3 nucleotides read TGTGCCAGCAGTTCAAGACAGTCACCTAATTCACCCCTCCACTTT.

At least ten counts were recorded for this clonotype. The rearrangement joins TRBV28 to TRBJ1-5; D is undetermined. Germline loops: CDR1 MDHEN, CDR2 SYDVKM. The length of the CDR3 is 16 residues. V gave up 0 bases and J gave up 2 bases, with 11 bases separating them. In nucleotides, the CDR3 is TGTGCCAGCAGTTTATGGGAGGGTCACGGCAATCAGCCCCAGCATTTT. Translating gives CASSLWEGHGNQPQHF.

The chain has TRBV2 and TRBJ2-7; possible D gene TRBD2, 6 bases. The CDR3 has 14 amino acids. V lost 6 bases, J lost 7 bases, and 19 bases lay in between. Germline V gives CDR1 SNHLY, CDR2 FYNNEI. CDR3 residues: CASRPKGLRLEQYF. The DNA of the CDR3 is TGTGCCAGCAGACCCAAGGGACTCCGGTTAGAGCAGTACTTC.

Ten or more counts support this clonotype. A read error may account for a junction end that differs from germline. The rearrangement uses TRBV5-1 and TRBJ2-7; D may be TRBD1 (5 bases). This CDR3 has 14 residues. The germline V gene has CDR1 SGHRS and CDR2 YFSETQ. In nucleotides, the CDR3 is TGTGCCAGCAGCTTAGACCCAGGGTCCTACGAGCAGTACTTC. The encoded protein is CASSLDPGSYEQYF.

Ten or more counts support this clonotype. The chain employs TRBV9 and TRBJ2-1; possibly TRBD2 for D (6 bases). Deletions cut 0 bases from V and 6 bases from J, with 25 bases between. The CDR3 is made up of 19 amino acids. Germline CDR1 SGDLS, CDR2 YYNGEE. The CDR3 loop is CASSVAWQVLEGPPNEQFF. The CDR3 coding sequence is TGTGCCAGCAGCGTAGCTTGGCAGGTTCTGGAGGGCCCACCCAATGAGCAGTTCTTC.